This paragraph reports one T cell receptor (beta chain). This specimen belongs to a study of blood T cell repertoires in COVID-19. Study-wide background: T cells, B-cell-depleted T cells, or PBMCs supplied cDNA or gDNA.

This table comes from immunoSEQ multiplex PCR, and its TCRdb copy is limited to in-frame clones, with some not included. The sample lists 130,000 to 150,000 clones, 84% occurring once. This receptor was taken from a woman aged 50 to 60 who had been exposed to COVID-19. The material sequenced was PBMCs or T cells enriched from blood (not recorded which).

The CDR3 spells CAISELQGTNYGYTF. CDR3 nucleotide sequence: TGTGCCATCAGTGAGCTACAGGGAACTAACTATGGCTACACCTTC. The gene calls are TRBV10-3 and TRBJ1-2; D might be TRBD1 (6 bases). Germline V gene data show CDR1 as ENHRY and CDR2 as SYGVKD. V was pared by 2 bases and J by 0 bases, with 10 bases between. CDR3 length: 15 residues.